This TCR beta chain was documented in a study of blood T cell repertoires in COVID-19. Original data processing: Amplification with reference gene primers provided the estimates of nucleated cell counts. The method was immunoSEQ multiplex PCR; TCRdb's version includes in-frame clones alone and lacks a portion of them. D and trimming come from the DNA, and the V and J calls and clone size come from that table. The repertoire holds about 140,000 clones, with roughly 80% as singletons. Germline trimming cut 0 bases from V and 2 bases from J; bases unmatched to any gene: 6. From germline, CDR1 is SGHTA and CDR2 FQGNSA. The CDR3 contains 16 residues.

The sequencing sample was made of peripheral blood. V usage is TRBV7-2 and J usage is TRBJ2-7, with 8 bases lining up with TRBD2. This clonotype was sampled from a woman between 45 and 65 years old with active or convalescent COVID-19. The CDR3 is CASSLAMTSAAYEQYF. CDR3 nucleotide sequence: TGTGCCAGCAGCTTAGCGATGACTAGCGCCGCCTACGAGCAGTACTTC.